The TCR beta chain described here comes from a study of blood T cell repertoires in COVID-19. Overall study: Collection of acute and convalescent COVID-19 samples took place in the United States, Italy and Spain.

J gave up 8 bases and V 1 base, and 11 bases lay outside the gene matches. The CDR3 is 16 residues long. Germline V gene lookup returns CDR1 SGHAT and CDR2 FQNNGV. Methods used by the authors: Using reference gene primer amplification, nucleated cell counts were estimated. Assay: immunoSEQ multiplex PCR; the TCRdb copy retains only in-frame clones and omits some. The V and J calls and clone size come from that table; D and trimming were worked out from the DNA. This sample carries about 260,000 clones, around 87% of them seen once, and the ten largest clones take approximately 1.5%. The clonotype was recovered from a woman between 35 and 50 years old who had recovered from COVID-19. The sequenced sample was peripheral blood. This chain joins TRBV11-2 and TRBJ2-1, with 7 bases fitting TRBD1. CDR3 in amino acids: CASSLGMDRLTDEQFF. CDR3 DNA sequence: TGTGCCAGCAGCTTAGGGATGGACAGGTTGACGGATGAGCAGTTCTTC.